This T cell receptor beta chain was found in a study of early T cells in non-severe SARS-CoV-2 infection. The CDR3 loop spans 13 amino acids. The V end was cut by 5 bases, the J end by 6 bases, with 14 bases between. The V gene's germline CDR1 is LNHDA and CDR2 SQIVND (reference sequence). The TCR library protocol was used to attach unique molecular identifiers. These identifiers were attached to individual cDNA molecules. TCRdb fed the 5' RACE reads into MiXCR, producing one record per CDR3 protein. The table includes 39,000 or so distinct CDR3 sequences, 5.5% to 7% detected once. This clonotype showed up many times.

The rearrangement uses TRBV19 and TRBJ2-7; D is possibly TRBD2 (5 bases). Sequencing was performed on whole blood, taken at baseline. This TCR derives from an adult who was a healthcare worker with PCR-confirmed SARS-CoV-2 infection or an uninfected control (not recorded which). CDR3 in DNA: TGTGCCAGTAGTCTCAGAGCAGAGGGCGAGCAGTACTTC. Translation gives CASSLRAEGEQYF.